Below are 8 T cell receptor beta chains sequenced from a single sample in a study of early T cells in non-severe SARS-CoV-2 infection. One entry per CDR3 protein, called by TCRdb with MiXCR from the 5' RACE reads. The sample includes under 70,000 distinct CDR3 sequences, about 6% of them seen just once. This material consisted of whole blood, taken at baseline. The receptors come from an adult who was a healthcare worker with PCR-confirmed SARS-CoV-2 infection or an uninfected control (not recorded which).

V usage is TRBV7-9 and J usage is TRBJ2-5; 7 nucleotides align to TRBD2. Germline V CDR1 and CDR2: SEHNR, FQNEAQ (reference sequence). The CDR3 has 13 amino acids. Trimming took 5 bases from V and 4 from J; bases not matched to a gene: 4. Written as DNA, the CDR3 is TGTGCCAGCAGCCGGGACTACTTAGAGACCCAGTACTTC. Translation: CASSRDYLETQYF.

This clonotype was found a few times. The chain is built from TRBV10-3 and TRBJ2-1; 11 nucleotides line up with TRBD2. After removal of 5 bases from V and 5 bases from J, the junction contained 2 bases not matched to a gene. CDR1 and CDR2 (germline): ENHRY, SYGVKD. The CDR3 loop spans 14 amino acids. The CDR3 DNA reads TGTGCCATCAGTTTGGGACTAGCGGACAATGAGCAGTTCTTC. As protein: CAISLGLADNEQFF.

The rearrangement joins TRBV7-2 to TRBJ2-3; D possibly matches TRBD1 or TRBD2 (6 bases each). Trimming stripped 1 base from V and 2 bases from J, with 13 bases between. This CDR3 has 16 amino acids. CDR1 SGHTA and CDR2 FQGNSA come from the germline V gene. In DNA, the CDR3 is TGTGCCAGCAGCTTAGTGGGGGCGGGGACCACAGATACGCAGTATTTT. This sequence encodes CASSLVGAGTTDTQYF.

There are many counts of this clonotype. This chain uses TRBV29-1 with TRBJ1-1; D possibly corresponds to TRBD1 (5 bases). The CDR3 length is 18 residues. Germline V gene data show CDR1 as SQVTM and CDR2 as ANQGSEA. The V and J ends lost 5 bases and 1 base respectively, with 26 bases between them. The CDR3 region has the DNA TGCAGCGTTTCTATTCTCGCGCTACGAGGGGAGAGGAACACTGAAGCTTTCTTT. It codes for CSVSILALRGERNTEAFF.

The chain recombines TRBV10-1 with TRBJ2-6, with 7 bases aligning to TRBD1. Germline CDR1 and CDR2: WNHNN and SYGVQD (reference sequence). There are 19 residues in the CDR3. V dropped 7 bases and J dropped 0; count of bases not matched to a gene: 15. The CDR3 bases are TGCGCCAGCACTCCATGGGGGACAGCTAGGATCTCTGGGGCCAACGTCCTGACTTTC. Translation gives CASTPWGTARISGANVLTF.

In regard to this clonotype: As the CDR3 is not closed by the conserved phenylalanine or tryptophan, this likely results from a read error. The genes are TRBV28 and TRBJ2-3; 11 positions match TRBD2. CDR3 length equals 17 residues. With V trimmed by 3 bases and J by 1 base, 6 bases remained unmatched. Germline V CDR1 and CDR2: MDHEN, SYDVKM. CDR3 in DNA: TGTGCCAGCAGTTTCCCCGGGACTAGCGGACGCACAGATACGCAGTATTAT. Protein product: CASSFPGTSGRTDTQYY.

This chain uses TRBV5-1 with TRBJ2-5; 7 nucleotides agree with TRBD2. CDR3 length: 14 residues. Per germline, CDR1 SGHRS and CDR2 YFSETQ. Trimming took 4 bases from V and 0 from J; bases not matched to a gene: 3. CDR3 in DNA: TGCGCCAGCAGCCGGGAGGCTTACCAAGAGACCCAGTACTTC. It specifies CASSREAYQETQYF.

This clonotype has at least ten counts. V gene TRBV28 combines with J gene TRBJ2-3, with 7 bases fitting TRBD2. V lost 5 bases to trimming and J lost 3 bases; unmatched junction nucleotides: 11. The CDR3 runs 16 residues. The germline CDR1 and CDR2 sequences are MDHEN and SYDVKM. CDR3 nucleotides: TGTGCCAGCAGTGCCGGCGGTTGGGGGGGGACAGATACGCAGTATTTT. Encoded protein: CASSAGGWGGTDTQYF.